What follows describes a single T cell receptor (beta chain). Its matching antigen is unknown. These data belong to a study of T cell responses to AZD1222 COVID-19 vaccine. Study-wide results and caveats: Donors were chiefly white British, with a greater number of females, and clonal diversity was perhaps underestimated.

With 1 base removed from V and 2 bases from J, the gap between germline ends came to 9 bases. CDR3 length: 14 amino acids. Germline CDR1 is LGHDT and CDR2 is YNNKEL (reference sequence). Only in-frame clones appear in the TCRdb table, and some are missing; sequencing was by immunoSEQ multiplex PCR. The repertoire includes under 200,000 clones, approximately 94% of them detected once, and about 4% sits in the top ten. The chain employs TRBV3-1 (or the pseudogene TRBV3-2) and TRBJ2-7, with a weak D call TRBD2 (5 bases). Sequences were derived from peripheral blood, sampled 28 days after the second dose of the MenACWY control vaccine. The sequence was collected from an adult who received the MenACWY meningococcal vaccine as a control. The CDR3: CASSQAWGAYEQYF. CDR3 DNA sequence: TGTGCCAGCAGCCAAGCCTGGGGAGCCTACGAGCAGTACTTC.